This TCR beta chain was recovered during a study of CD8 T cells in Susac syndrome. Study-level results: TCR sequencing and HLA analysis covered a relatively small number of individuals.

A word on this clonotype: The antigen remains undetermined.

Germline lookup yields CDR1 LGHNA and CDR2 YNFKEQ. CDR3 length: 15 residues. V gave up 0 bases and J gave up 6 bases, with 12 bases separating them. RNA totalling about 0.45 to 1 ug underwent reverse transcription with random hexamers. One entry per CDR3 protein results from TCRdb running MiXCR on the immunoSEQ multiplex PCR reads. The sample has roughly 76,000 distinct CDR3 sequences, 90% to 95% seen once. The clonotype was recovered from a human donor with Susac syndrome. The chain combines TRBV4-2 with TRBJ1-5, with a weak D call TRBD1 (6 bases). The specimen sequenced was CD8+ T cells from PBMCs. Here the CDR3 reads CASSQDMEGVQPQHF. The DNA of the CDR3 is TGTGCCAGCAGCCAAGATATGGAGGGGGTTCAGCCCCAGCATTTT.